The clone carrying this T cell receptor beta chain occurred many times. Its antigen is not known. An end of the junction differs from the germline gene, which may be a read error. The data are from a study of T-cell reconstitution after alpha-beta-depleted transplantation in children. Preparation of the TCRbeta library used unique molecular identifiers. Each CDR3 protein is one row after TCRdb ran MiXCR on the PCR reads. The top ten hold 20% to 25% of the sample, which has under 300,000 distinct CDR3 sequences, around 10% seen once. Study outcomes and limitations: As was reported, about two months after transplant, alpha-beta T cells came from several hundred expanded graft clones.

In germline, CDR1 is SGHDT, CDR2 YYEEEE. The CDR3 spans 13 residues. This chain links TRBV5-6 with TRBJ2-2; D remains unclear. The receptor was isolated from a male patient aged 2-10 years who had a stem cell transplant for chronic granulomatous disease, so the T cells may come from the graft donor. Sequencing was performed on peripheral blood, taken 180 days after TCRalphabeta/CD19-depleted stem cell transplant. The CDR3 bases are TGTGCCAGCAGCTTGGCTGAAGAGGCATTCCCCCTTTTT. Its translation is CASSLAEEAFPLF.